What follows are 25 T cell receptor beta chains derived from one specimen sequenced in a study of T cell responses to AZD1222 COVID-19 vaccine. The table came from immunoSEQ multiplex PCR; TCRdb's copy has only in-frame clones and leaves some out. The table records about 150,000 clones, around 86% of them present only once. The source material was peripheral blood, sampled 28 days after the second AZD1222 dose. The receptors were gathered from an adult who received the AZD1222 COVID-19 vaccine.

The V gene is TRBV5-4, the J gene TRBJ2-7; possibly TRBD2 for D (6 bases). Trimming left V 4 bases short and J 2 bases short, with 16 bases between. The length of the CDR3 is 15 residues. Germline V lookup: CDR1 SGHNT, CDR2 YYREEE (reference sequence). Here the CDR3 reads CASSLPGGGTYEQYF. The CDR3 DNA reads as TGTGCCAGCAGCCTGCCCGGGGGTGGTACCTACGAGCAGTACTTC.

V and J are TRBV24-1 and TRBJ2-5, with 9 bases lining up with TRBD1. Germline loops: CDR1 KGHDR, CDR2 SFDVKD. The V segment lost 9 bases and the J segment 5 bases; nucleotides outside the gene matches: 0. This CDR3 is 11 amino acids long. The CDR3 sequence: CATGQGETQYF. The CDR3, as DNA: TGTGCCACCGGACAGGGGGAGACCCAGTACTTC.

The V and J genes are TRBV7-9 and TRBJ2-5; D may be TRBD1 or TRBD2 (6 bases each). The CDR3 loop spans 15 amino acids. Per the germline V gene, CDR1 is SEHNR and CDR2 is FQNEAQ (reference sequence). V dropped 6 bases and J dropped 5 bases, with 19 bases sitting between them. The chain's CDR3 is CASSESGGGRETQYF. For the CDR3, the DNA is TGTGCCAGCAGTGAATCTGGTGGGGGGCGGGAGACCCAGTACTTC.

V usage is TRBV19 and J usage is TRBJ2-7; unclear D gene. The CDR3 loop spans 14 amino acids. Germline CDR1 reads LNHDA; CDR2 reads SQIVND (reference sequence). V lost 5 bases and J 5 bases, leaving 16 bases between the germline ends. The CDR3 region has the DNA TGTGCCAGTAGTCCCCGTCCCGGAAACGACGAGCAGTACTTC. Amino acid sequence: CASSPRPGNDEQYF.

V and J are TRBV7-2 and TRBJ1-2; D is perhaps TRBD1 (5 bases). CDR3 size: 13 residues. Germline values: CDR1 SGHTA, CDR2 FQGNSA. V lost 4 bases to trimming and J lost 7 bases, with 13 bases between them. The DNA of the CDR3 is TGTGCCAGCAGCTCCCCGGGGGGGGTTGGCTACACCTTC. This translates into CASSSPGGVGYTF.

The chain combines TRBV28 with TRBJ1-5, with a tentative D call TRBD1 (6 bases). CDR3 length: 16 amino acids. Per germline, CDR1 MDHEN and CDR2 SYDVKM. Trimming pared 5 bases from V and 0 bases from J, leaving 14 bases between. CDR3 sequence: CASSRGGAYSNQPQHF. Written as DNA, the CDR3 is TGTGCCAGCAGTCGCGGGGGGGCTTATAGCAATCAGCCCCAGCATTTT.

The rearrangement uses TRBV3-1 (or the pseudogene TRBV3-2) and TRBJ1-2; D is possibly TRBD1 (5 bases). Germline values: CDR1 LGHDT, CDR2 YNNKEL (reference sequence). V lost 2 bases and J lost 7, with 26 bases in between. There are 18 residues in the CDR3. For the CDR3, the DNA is TGTGCCAGCAGCCAAAGACGACAGACGCTTGGCGGTCTTTCTGGCTACACCTTC. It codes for CASSQRRQTLGGLSGYTF.

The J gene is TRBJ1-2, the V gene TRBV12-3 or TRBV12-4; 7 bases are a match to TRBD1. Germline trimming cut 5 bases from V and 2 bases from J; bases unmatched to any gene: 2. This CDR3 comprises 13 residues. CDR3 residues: CASSTTGNYGYTF. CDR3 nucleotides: TGTGCCAGCAGTACGACAGGGAACTATGGCTACACCTTC.

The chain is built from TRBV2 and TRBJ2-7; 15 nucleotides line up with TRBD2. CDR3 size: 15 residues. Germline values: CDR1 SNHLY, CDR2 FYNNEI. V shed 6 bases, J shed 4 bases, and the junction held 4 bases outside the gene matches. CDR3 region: CASREGLAGGYEQYF. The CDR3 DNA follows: TGTGCCAGCAGGGAGGGACTAGCGGGAGGTTACGAGCAGTACTTC.

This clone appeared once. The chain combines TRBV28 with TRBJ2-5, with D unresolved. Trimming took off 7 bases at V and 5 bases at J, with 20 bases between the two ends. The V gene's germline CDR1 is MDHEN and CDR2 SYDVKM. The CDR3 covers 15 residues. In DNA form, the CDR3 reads TGTGCCAGCACCCCGATTTGGACGAGCGAGGAGACCCAGTACTTC. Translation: CASTPIWTSEETQYF.

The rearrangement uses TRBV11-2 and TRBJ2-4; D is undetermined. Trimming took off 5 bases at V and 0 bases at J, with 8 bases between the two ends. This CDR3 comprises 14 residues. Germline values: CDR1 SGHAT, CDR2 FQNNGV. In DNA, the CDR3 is TGTGCCAGCAGCCCAAGGGTAGCCAAAAACATTCAGTACTTC. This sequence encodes CASSPRVAKNIQYF.

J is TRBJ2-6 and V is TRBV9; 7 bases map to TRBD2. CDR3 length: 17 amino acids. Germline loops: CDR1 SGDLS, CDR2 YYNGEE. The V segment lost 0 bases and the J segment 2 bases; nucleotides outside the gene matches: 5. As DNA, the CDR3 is TGTGCCAGCAGCGTAGTTTCAGCGGGACCTGGGGCCAACGTCCTGACTTTC. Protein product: CASSVVSAGPGANVLTF.

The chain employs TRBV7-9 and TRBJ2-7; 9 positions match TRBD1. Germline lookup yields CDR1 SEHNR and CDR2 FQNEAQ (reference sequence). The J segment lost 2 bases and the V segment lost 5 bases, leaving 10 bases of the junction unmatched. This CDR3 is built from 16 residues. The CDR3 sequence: CASSQGQGMNPYEQYF. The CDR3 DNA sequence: TGTGCCAGCAGCCAGGGACAGGGAATGAATCCCTACGAGCAGTACTTC.

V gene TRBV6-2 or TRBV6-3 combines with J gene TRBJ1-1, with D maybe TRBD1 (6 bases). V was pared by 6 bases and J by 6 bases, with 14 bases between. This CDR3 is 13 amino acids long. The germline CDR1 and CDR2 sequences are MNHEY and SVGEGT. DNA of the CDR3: TGTGCCAGCAGCGATACAGGGATCCCTGAAGCTTTCTTT. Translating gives CASSDTGIPEAFF.

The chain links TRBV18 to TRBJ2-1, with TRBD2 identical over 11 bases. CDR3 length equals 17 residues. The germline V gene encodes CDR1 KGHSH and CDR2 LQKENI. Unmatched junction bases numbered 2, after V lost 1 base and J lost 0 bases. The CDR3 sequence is CASSPRTSGFSYNEQFF. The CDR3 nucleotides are TGTGCCAGCTCACCACGGACTAGCGGGTTCTCCTACAATGAGCAGTTCTTC. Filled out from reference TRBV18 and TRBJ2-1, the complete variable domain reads NAGVMQNPRHLVRRRGQEARLRCSPMKGHSHVYWYRQLPEEGLKFMVYLQKENIIDESGMPKERFSAEFPKEGPSILRIQQVVRGDSAAYFCASSPRTSGFSYNEQFFGPGTRLTVL.

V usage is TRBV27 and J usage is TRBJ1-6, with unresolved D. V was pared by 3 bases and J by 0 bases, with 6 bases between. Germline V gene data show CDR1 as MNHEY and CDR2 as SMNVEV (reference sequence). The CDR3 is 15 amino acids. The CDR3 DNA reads TGTGCCAGCAGTTTGATATCCTCCTATAATTCACCCCTCCACTTT. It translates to CASSLISSYNSPLHF.

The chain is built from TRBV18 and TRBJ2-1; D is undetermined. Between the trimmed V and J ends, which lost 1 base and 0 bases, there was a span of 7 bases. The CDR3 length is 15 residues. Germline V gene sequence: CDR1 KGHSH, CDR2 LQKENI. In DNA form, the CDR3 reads TGTGCCAGCTCACCACAGGGTAGCTCCTACAATGAGCAGTTCTTC. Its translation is CASSPQGSSYNEQFF.

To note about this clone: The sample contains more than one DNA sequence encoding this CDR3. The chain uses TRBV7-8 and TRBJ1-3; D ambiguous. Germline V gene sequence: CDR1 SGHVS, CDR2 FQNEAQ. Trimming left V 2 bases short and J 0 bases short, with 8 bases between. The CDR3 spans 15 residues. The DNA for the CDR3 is TGTGCCAGCAGCTTACATTGGAGCTCTGGAAACACCATATATTTT. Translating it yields CASSLHWSSGNTIYF. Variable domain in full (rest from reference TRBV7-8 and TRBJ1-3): GAGVSQSPRYKVAKRGQDVALRCDPISGHVSLFWYQQALGQGPEFLTYFQNEAQLDKSGLPSDRFFAERPEGSVSTLKIQRTQQEDSAVYLCASSLHWSSGNTIYFGEGSWLTVV.

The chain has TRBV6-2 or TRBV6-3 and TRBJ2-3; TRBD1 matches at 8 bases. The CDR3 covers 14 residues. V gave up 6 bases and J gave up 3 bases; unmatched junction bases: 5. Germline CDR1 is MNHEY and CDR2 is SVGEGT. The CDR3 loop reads CASSRQGWTDTQYF. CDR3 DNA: TGTGCCAGCAGCAGACAGGGGTGGACAGATACGCAGTATTTT.

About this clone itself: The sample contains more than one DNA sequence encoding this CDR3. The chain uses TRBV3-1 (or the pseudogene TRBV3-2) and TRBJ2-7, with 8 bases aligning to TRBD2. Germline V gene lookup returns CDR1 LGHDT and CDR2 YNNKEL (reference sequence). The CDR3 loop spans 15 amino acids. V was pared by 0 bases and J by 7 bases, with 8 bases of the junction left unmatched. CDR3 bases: TGTGCCAGCAGCCAAGATCCGAGCGGGAGCCGAGAGCAGTACTTC. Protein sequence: CASSQDPSGSREQYF.

The CDR3 DNA is TGTGCCAGCAGCTTGCGCGGGAGTAGCTATGGCTACACCTTC. Translating gives CASSLRGSSYGYTF. This chain connects TRBV5-6 to TRBJ1-2; D not resolved. Germline V CDR1 and CDR2: SGHDT, YYEEEE. This CDR3 contains 14 residues. V shed 1 base and J shed 4 bases, with 11 bases lying between them.

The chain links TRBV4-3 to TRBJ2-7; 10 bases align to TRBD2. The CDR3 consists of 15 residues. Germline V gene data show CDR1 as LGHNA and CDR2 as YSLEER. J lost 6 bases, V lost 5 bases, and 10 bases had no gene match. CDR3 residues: CASSFILAGVGEQYF. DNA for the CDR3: TGCGCCAGCAGCTTTATTCTAGCGGGAGTAGGCGAGCAGTACTTC.

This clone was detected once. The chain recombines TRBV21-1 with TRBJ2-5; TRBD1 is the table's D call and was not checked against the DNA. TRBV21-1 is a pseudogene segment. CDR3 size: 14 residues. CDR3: CATNPGGPGETQYF. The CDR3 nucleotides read TGTGCCACGAACCCAGGGGGCCCGGGAGAGACCCAGTACTTC.

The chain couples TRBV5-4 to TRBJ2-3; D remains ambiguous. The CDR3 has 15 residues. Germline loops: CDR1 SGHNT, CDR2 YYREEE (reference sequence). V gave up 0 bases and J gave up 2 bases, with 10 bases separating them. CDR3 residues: CASSLDSRNTDTQYF. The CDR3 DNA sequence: TGTGCCAGCAGCTTGGACAGCCGAAACACAGATACGCAGTATTTT.

The CDR3 loop reads CASSESGSVGEQYF. The CDR3 DNA follows: TGTGCCAGCAGTGAAAGCGGGAGCGTTGGGGAGCAGTACTTC. The chain is built from TRBV6-1 and TRBJ2-7; 8 nucleotides line up with TRBD2. The CDR3 consists of 14 residues. J was trimmed by 7 bases and V by 2 bases; bases with no gene match: 7. The germline V gene has CDR1 MNHNS and CDR2 SASEGT.